Listed below are T cell receptor beta chains from one sample, sequenced in a study of tissue T cells after allogeneic stem cell transplantation. The repertoire was sequenced with immunoSEQ multiplex PCR; TCRdb's copy has only in-frame clones and lacks some. The sample carries about 25,000 clones, about 73% recorded once. Here the sequenced sample was tissue from the ileum, taken at autopsy. The receptors here all came from a female donor over 55 with lung cancer. CDR3s include the opening cysteine and the closing phenylalanine or tryptophan. A D gene is named only where the DNA matches it firmly. The size of a clone is reported for some rows only, either as once, few or many, or as a class for expanded clones.

.,TRBV11-2,.,TRBJ1-4,TGTGCCAGCAGCTTAGTGCGGGGGTCTAATGAAAAACTGTTTTTT,CASSLVRGSNEKLFF
few,TRBV7-8,.,TRBJ2-2,TGTGCCAGCAGCTTAGCGGGGAACACCGGGGAGCTGTTTTTT,CASSLAGNTGELFF
.,TRBV18,.,TRBJ1-6,TGTGCCAGCTCACCAAGAAGAGGGCCGGCGGATTCACCCCTCCACTTT,CASSPRRGPADSPLHF
.,TRBV3-1/TRBV3-2,TRBD1,TRBJ1-5,TGTGCCAGCAGTCATGGGACAGGGGTTCAGCCCCAGCATTTT,CASSHGTGVQPQHF
.,TRBV20-1,.,TRBJ2-5,TGCAGTGCTAGTCCCCGCCAAGAGACCCAGTACTTC,CSASPRQETQYF
.,TRBV27,.,TRBJ1-2,TGTGCCAGCTTGCCCGGGACGGTGGTAGGCTACACCTTC,CASLPGTVVGYTF
.,TRBV6-6,.,TRBJ2-3,TGTGCCAGCACCAAAGGGGGGGTTGGGAGAGATGATACGCAGTATTTT,CASTKGGVGRDDTQYF
.,TRBV2,.,TRBJ1-6,TGTGCCACCTTCCGGGACTCTTATTCACCCCTCCACTTT,CATFRDSYSPLHF
.,TRBV27,TRBD1,TRBJ1-6,TGTGCCAGCAGTTTACACCGGACAGGCAATTCACCCCTCCACTTT,CASSLHRTGNSPLHF
.,TRBV30,TRBD1,TRBJ2-7,TGTGCCTGTACAGGGGGCTCCTACGAGCAGTACTTC,CACTGGSYEQYF
few,TRBV6-1,TRBD2,TRBJ2-7,TGTGCCAGCAGTGAAGCGCGAGTGGTAAGGACTAGCGGATTCTACGAGCAGTACTTC,CASSEARVVRTSGFYEQYF
.,TRBV30,.,TRBJ1-3,TGTGCCTGGAGTGTAACAAATGGAAACACCATATATTTT,CAWSVTNGNTIYF
.,TRBV2,TRBD1,TRBJ1-1,TGTGCCAGCATGCCTCCGACAGGGGGGAACACTGAAGCTTTCTTT,CASMPPTGGNTEAFF
.,TRBV18,.,TRBJ2-2,TGTGCCAGCGACTCAAACACCGGGGAGCTGTTTTTT,CASDSNTGELFF
.,TRBV7-2,.,TRBJ2-1,TGTGCCAGCAGCCCCAGCGTTGGTGAGCAGTTCTTC,CASSPSVGEQFF
.,TRBV3-1/TRBV3-2,.,TRBJ2-7,TGTGCCAGCAGCCACTTGGGGCTCGAGCAGTACTTC,CASSHLGLEQYF
few,TRBV4-3,TRBD1,TRBJ1-4,TGCGCCAGCAGCCTGACAGGGGATTCTGTTCTGGGTGAAAAACTGTTTTTT,CASSLTGDSVLGEKLFF
.,TRBV6-2/TRBV6-3,TRBD1,TRBJ2-7,TGTGCCAGCAGTCTCACCCGGGACAGGGGGCGAGGTACCTACGAGCAGTACTTC,CASSLTRDRGRGTYEQYF
.,TRBV11-2,.,TRBJ2-1,TGTGCCAGCAGCTTACATAGCGGCAGGGCGGGGAATGAGCAGTTCTTC,CASSLHSGRAGNEQFF
.,TRBV12-5,.,TRBJ2-1,TGTGCTAGTGGTTTGTCCAACTACAATGAGCAGTTCTTC,CASGLSNYNEQFF
few,TRBV12-3/TRBV12-4,.,TRBJ1-1,TGTGCCAGCAGTTTGTTCAAGACTGAAGCTTTCTTT,CASSLFKTEAFF
.,TRBV19,TRBD2,TRBJ2-1,TGTGCCAGTAGTCCAGGGCGACTAGCGGGATCCTACAATGAGCAGTTCTTC,CASSPGRLAGSYNEQFF